Sequencing of this T cell receptor (beta chain) was carried out in a study of T cell repertoires in cytomegalovirus infection. Note on this clonotype: Its antigen is as yet unknown.

Trimming cost V 5 bases and J 6 bases, with 13 bases left between them. CDR1 is SEHNR and CDR2 is FQNEAQ in the germline V gene (reference sequence). This CDR3 has 13 amino acids. One entry per CDR3 protein results from TCRdb running MiXCR on the reads. The sample lists about 71,000 distinct CDR3 sequences, roughly 22% occurring once. This specimen consisted of CD8+ T cells from cultured PBMCs, obtained from culture after CMV antigen stimulation. The TCR comes from a human donor in good health (CMV status not recorded). Some clones in this sample may be carry-over from other donors' samples. V and J are TRBV7-9 and TRBJ1-2; the D gene is possibly TRBD1 (5 bases). For the CDR3, the DNA is TGTGCCAGCAGCCTGGGGCAGGCGGATGGCTACACCTTC. This gives the protein CASSLGQADGYTF.